The 5 T cell receptor beta chains given below trace back to one sample, sequenced in a study of identical twins. Each CDR3 protein is one row after TCRdb ran MiXCR on the 5' RACE reads. The sample holds 450,000 or so distinct CDR3 sequences, 24% seen once. These data are also associated with another study on T cells expressing NK-cell markers.

The sample taken for sequencing was CD4+ T cells sorted from blood. These TCRs come from a woman younger than 30 in good health.

This clonotype was found many times. This sequence joins TRBV5-1 and TRBJ2-7; tentative D call: TRBD2 (6 bases). Trimming removed 0 bases at V and 3 bases at J, with 10 bases between. The CDR3 is 14 amino acids. CDR1 is SGHRS and CDR2 is YFSETQ in the germline V gene. CDR3 DNA: TGCGCCAGCAGCTTGGGACTAGGAAACTACGAGCAGTACTTC. It encodes CASSLGLGNYEQYF.

The rearrangement uses TRBV9 and TRBJ2-1; a weak D match, TRBD1 (6 bases). This CDR3 region has 16 residues. V lost 0 bases and J lost 4, with 14 bases in between. CDR1 is SGDLS and CDR2 is YYNGEE in the germline V gene. In DNA, the CDR3 is TGTGCCAGCAGCGTAGGGATGGGGGCGCGATACAATGAGCAGTTCTTC. Its translation: CASSVGMGARYNEQFF.

This clonotype has more than one count but fewer than ten. The chain employs TRBV7-2 and TRBJ2-3, with 14 positions matching TRBD2. Germline CDR1 SGHTA, CDR2 FQGNSA. V gave up 5 bases and J gave up 4 bases; unmatched junction bases: 2. The CDR3 consists of 15 residues. The chain's CDR3 is CASSMGLAGADTQYF. CDR3 bases: TGTGCCAGCAGCATGGGACTAGCGGGGGCAGATACGCAGTATTTT.

The sample holds a few counts of this clonotype. This sequence joins TRBV30 and TRBJ2-1; TRBD2 agrees at 10 bases. Trimming removed 2 bases from V and 9 bases from J; junction bases left unmatched: 10. CDR3 length: 15 residues. From germline, CDR1 is GTSNPN and CDR2 SVGIG (reference sequence). The CDR3 sequence: CAWSLTLAGVAEQFF. The CDR3 DNA sequence: TGTGCCTGGAGTCTCACGCTAGCGGGAGTCGCTGAGCAGTTCTTC.

The V and J genes are TRBV12-3 or TRBV12-4 and TRBJ2-3; D unresolved. The CDR3 length is 10 residues. The germline V and J ends were trimmed by 10 bases and 5 bases, with 7 bases remaining between them. The CDR3 is CAIMGDTQYF. The CDR3 bases are TGTGCCATCATGGGAGATACGCAGTATTTT.